This T cell receptor (beta chain) was recorded in a study of OX40 agonist ivuxolimab in advanced cancers. For the study in its entirety: Ivuxolimab, which targeted the costimulatory receptor OX40 (CD134), was an agonistic, fully human IgG2 monoclonal antibody. Partial responses occurred in three dose-escalation patients, of whom one had hepatocellular carcinoma and two had cutaneous melanoma. Peripheral TCRbeta sequencing aimed to test whether ivuxolimab altered TCR sequence diversity and caused clonal T-cell expansion. Of the approximately 54 dose-escalation patients, hepatocellular carcinoma was present in roughly 19, melanoma in around 15, renal cell carcinoma in 9 and head and neck cancer in 9. A male proportion of approximately 83% and a mean age of about 60 years, ranging from 23 to 79, were recorded for the dose-escalation cohort. The monotherapy dose-escalation portion (N ≈ 55 patients) of the phase I ivuxolimab trial is reported in the paper. Prior anti-PD-1, anti-PD-L1 or anti-CTLA-4 therapy was permitted, and approximately 39% of dose-escalation patients had received checkpoint inhibitors. Intravenous ivuxolimab was administered to patients every 2 weeks at six dose levels: 0.01, 0.1, 0.3, 1.5, 3 and 10 mg/kg.

On this clone: Its recognized antigen is unknown. Base quality data are lacking; no much larger clone is found one base away.

The trial excluded patients who had a history of autoimmune disease or were on systemic immunosuppression. In every dose cohort, peripheral blood was drawn for TCR sequencing at baseline, cycle 4 day 1, and cycle 7 day 1. Samples came from an open-label, multicenter, first-in-human phase I dose-escalation trial of ivuxolimab. The trial enrolled adults with locally advanced or metastatic head and neck squamous cell, hepatocellular, melanoma or renal cell carcinoma. Before TCR sequencing, CD4+ T cells and CD8+ T cells from peripheral blood were sorted into separate populations. Genomic DNA was isolated from the sorted cells so that the TCRbeta CDR3 region could be sequenced. The immunoSEQ Assay was used to sequence the TCRbeta CDR3 regions. The clones in this table, taken by TCRdb from immuneACCESS, are in-frame only. Not every clone is retained; where verified, under half of the shortfall comes from an unresolved V gene, and the cause of the rest is unknown. For this sample there are 70,000 to 95,000 clones; around 85% appear just once. Around 3.5% of the sample is in the top ten clones.

What the authors observed across the whole study: In the 0.1-3.0 mg/kg groups, partial responders had among the lowest normalized peripheral clonal expansion, particularly in CD8+ T cells. The antigen specificity of the clonally expanded peripheral T cells was not determined. After ivuxolimab, more expanded clones were found on average in CD8+ T cells than in CD4+ T cells. Low levels of normalized T-cell clonal expansion were also seen in some patients who did not respond. At doses of 0.1 to 3.0 mg/kg, clonal expansion of both CD4+ and CD8+ T cells in blood was seen between baseline and week 6.

The TCR sequence derives from an adult with an advanced solid tumor such as melanoma, head and neck, liver or kidney cancer. The material sequenced was CD4+ or CD8+ T cells sorted from blood, taken in a trial of the OX40 agonist ivuxolimab.

The CDR3 reads as follows: CASSVLSGRYDEQFF. The bases read TGTGCCAGCAGCGTATTGTCCGGGAGATACGATGAGCAGTTCTTC. The chain couples TRBV9 to TRBJ2-1; a tentative D call is TRBD2 (6 bases match). At the junction V is shortened by 1 base and J by 8 bases, with 16 bases in between. The CDR3 runs 15 amino acids, cysteine and phenylalanine included. Here the CDR3 DNA is all that survives: 45 bases in frame from base 1. CDR1 and CDR2, looked up from the germline V gene, are SGDLS and YYNGEE.